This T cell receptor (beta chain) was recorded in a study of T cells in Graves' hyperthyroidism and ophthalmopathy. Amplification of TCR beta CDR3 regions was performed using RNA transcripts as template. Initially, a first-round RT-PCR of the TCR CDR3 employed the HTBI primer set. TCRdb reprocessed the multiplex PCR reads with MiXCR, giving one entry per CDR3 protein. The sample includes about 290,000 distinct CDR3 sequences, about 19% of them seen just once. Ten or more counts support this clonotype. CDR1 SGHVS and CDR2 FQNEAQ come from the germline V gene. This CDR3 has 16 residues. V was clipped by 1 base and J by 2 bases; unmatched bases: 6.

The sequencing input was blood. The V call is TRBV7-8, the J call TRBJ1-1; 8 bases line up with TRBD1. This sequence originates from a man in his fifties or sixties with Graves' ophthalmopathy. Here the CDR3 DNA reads TGTGCCAGCAGCTTAGTTGGGGGACAGGTTAACACTGAAGCTTTCTTT. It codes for CASSLVGGQVNTEAFF. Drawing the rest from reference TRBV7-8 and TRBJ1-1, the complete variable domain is GAGVSQSPRYKVAKRGQDVALRCDPISGHVSLFWYQQALGQGPEFLTYFQNEAQLDKSGLPSDRFFAERPEGSVSTLKIQRTQQEDSAVYLCASSLVGGQVNTEAFFGQGTRLTVV.